Listed below are T cell receptor beta chains from one sample, sequenced in a study of CD8+ T cells in alopecia areata. Data came from immunoSEQ multiplex PCR; TCRdb stores just in-frame clones and leaves some out. The data contain about 210,000 clones, around 66% of them singletons. The material sequenced was CD4+ T cells sorted from blood, taken at week 44, from a patient treated with tofacitinib. Receptors originate from a human donor with alopecia areata. The CDR3 runs from the conserved cysteine through the conserved F or W. Fields, in order: J gene, V gene, D gene, clone size, CDR3 protein, CDR3 DNA. A D gene is named only where the DNA matches it firmly. Size is stated for part of the rows, as once, few or many counts, or as a class when the clone is expanded.

j_call: TRBJ1-2
v_call: TRBV29-1
d_call: -
clone_size: -
cdr3_aa: CSVEGRAF
cdr3_nt: TGCAGCGTTGAGGGTAGAGCCTTC

j_call: TRBJ1-1
v_call: TRBV5-1
d_call: -
clone_size: -
cdr3_aa: CASSLDYFGGNTEAFF
cdr3_nt: TGCGCCAGCAGCTTGGACTATTTCGGAGGGAACACTGAAGCTTTCTTT

j_call: TRBJ1-6
v_call: TRBV29-1
d_call: TRBD1
clone_size: -
cdr3_aa: CSVRTGGEDNSPLHF
cdr3_nt: TGCAGCGTCCGGACAGGGGGCGAGGATAATTCACCCCTCCACTTT

j_call: TRBJ1-1
v_call: TRBV19
d_call: -
clone_size: -
cdr3_aa: CASTERMNTEAFF
cdr3_nt: TGTGCCAGTACGGAGAGAATGAACACTGAAGCTTTCTTT

j_call: TRBJ2-1
v_call: TRBV7-6
d_call: TRBD1
clone_size: -
cdr3_aa: CASSLGQTNSYNEQFF
cdr3_nt: TGTGCCAGCAGCTTGGGACAGACCAACTCCTACAATGAGCAGTTCTTC

j_call: TRBJ1-2
v_call: TRBV15
d_call: TRBD1
clone_size: -
cdr3_aa: CATSMGQGRGYTF
cdr3_nt: TGTGCCACTAGTATGGGACAGGGTAGGGGCTACACCTTC

j_call: TRBJ2-1
v_call: TRBV5-6
d_call: TRBD1
clone_size: -
cdr3_aa: CASSFGTGKSSYNEQFF
cdr3_nt: TGTGCCAGCAGCTTCGGGACAGGGAAGAGCTCCTACAATGAGCAGTTCTTC

j_call: TRBJ2-2
v_call: TRBV7-2
d_call: -
clone_size: -
cdr3_aa: CASSLDRATGELFF
cdr3_nt: TGTGCCAGCAGCTTAGACAGGGCCACCGGGGAGCTGTTTTTT

j_call: TRBJ2-1
v_call: TRBV25-1
d_call: TRBD2
clone_size: -
cdr3_aa: CASTGLAGNEQFF
cdr3_nt: TGTGCCAGCACCGGACTAGCAGGGAATGAGCAGTTCTTC

j_call: TRBJ1-1
v_call: TRBV15
d_call: -
clone_size: -
cdr3_aa: CATSMTDGNTEAFF
cdr3_nt: TGTGCCACCAGCATGACGGACGGGAACACTGAAGCTTTCTTT

j_call: TRBJ2-1
v_call: TRBV7-3
d_call: TRBD2
clone_size: few
cdr3_aa: CASSLSGAGAWNEQFF
cdr3_nt: TGTGCCAGCAGCTTAAGTGGAGCGGGGGCCTGGAATGAGCAGTTCTTC

j_call: TRBJ1-2
v_call: TRBV29-1
d_call: TRBD1
clone_size: -
cdr3_aa: CSGRQGHGYTF
cdr3_nt: TGCAGCGGTCGACAGGGGCATGGCTACACCTTC

j_call: TRBJ2-7
v_call: TRBV11-2
d_call: -
clone_size: -
cdr3_aa: CASSPREPYEQYF
cdr3_nt: TGTGCCAGCAGCCCCCGGGAGCCCTACGAGCAGTACTTC

j_call: TRBJ1-1
v_call: TRBV29-1
d_call: TRBD1
clone_size: -
cdr3_aa: CSVEETGFGTEAFF
cdr3_nt: TGCAGCGTTGAAGAGACAGGGTTTGGTACTGAAGCTTTCTTT

j_call: TRBJ2-4
v_call: TRBV23-1
d_call: -
clone_size: -
cdr3_aa: CASSQSGPIQYF
cdr3_nt: TGCGCCAGCAGTCAATCTGGACCCATTCAGTACTTC

j_call: TRBJ1-2
v_call: TRBV5-5
d_call: -
clone_size: -
cdr3_aa: CASSLGQPSNYGYTF
cdr3_nt: TGTGCCAGCAGCTTGGGACAGCCCTCTAACTATGGCTACACCTTC

j_call: TRBJ1-1
v_call: TRBV27
d_call: -
clone_size: -
cdr3_aa: CASSDPGVEAFF
cdr3_nt: TGTGCCAGCAGCGACCCCGGGGTCGAAGCTTTCTTT

j_call: TRBJ2-3
v_call: TRBV30
d_call: -
clone_size: -
cdr3_aa: CALGAGERTDTQYF
cdr3_nt: TGTGCCCTAGGTGCAGGGGAGAGGACAGATACGCAGTATTTT

j_call: TRBJ2-2
v_call: TRBV9
d_call: -
clone_size: -
cdr3_aa: CASSVASNTGELFF
cdr3_nt: TGTGCCAGCAGCGTAGCTAGCAACACCGGGGAGCTGTTTTTT

j_call: TRBJ1-1
v_call: TRBV11-2
d_call: -
clone_size: -
cdr3_aa: CASSSGRRGRNTEAFF
cdr3_nt: TGTGCCAGCAGCTCCGGGAGAAGGGGCAGGAACACTGAAGCTTTCTTT

j_call: TRBJ1-1
v_call: TRBV7-2
d_call: -
clone_size: -
cdr3_aa: CASSLSGVGHPNTEAFF
cdr3_nt: TGTGCCAGCAGCCTTTCTGGGGTCGGACACCCGAACACTGAAGCTTTCTTT

j_call: TRBJ1-1
v_call: TRBV25-1
d_call: -
clone_size: few
cdr3_aa: CASSVKANTEAFF
cdr3_nt: TGTGCCAGCAGTGTTAAAGCGAACACTGAAGCTTTCTTT

j_call: TRBJ1-2
v_call: TRBV11-2
d_call: -
clone_size: few
cdr3_aa: CASSYDRDSYGYTF
cdr3_nt: TGTGCCAGCAGCTATGACAGAGATTCCTATGGCTACACCTTC

j_call: TRBJ1-6
v_call: TRBV5-1
d_call: TRBD1
clone_size: -
cdr3_aa: CASSRTGNNSPLHF
cdr3_nt: TGCGCCAGCAGTCGGACAGGGAATAATTCACCCCTCCACTTT

j_call: TRBJ1-2
v_call: TRBV30
d_call: -
clone_size: -
cdr3_aa: CAWSGGANYGYTF
cdr3_nt: TGTGCCTGGAGTGGCGGGGCTAACTATGGCTACACCTTC

j_call: TRBJ1-1
v_call: TRBV7-9
d_call: -
clone_size: -
cdr3_aa: CASSWEPEAFF
cdr3_nt: TGTGCCAGCAGCTGGGAGCCCGAAGCTTTCTTT

j_call: TRBJ1-1
v_call: TRBV29-1
d_call: TRBD1
clone_size: -
cdr3_aa: CSARGTGNTEAFF
cdr3_nt: TGCAGCGCCCGAGGGACAGGGAACACTGAAGCTTTCTTT

j_call: TRBJ2-1
v_call: TRBV5-1
d_call: -
clone_size: few
cdr3_aa: CASSSDGVGGNEQFF
cdr3_nt: TGCGCCAGCAGCTCGGACGGGGTCGGGGGCAATGAGCAGTTCTTC

j_call: TRBJ1-2
v_call: TRBV5-1
d_call: -
clone_size: -
cdr3_aa: CASSLSGQNVEGYTF
cdr3_nt: TGCGCCAGCAGCTTGAGTGGCCAGAATGTGGAGGGCTACACCTTC

j_call: TRBJ2-3
v_call: TRBV7-9
d_call: -
clone_size: -
cdr3_aa: CASSYDVGGLSADTQYF
cdr3_nt: TGTGCCAGCAGCTATGACGTGGGGGGCCTTAGCGCAGATACGCAGTATTTT

j_call: TRBJ2-1
v_call: TRBV29-1
d_call: TRBD2
clone_size: -
cdr3_aa: CSVEQGGWYYNEQFF
cdr3_nt: TGCAGCGTTGAACAGGGAGGGTGGTACTACAATGAGCAGTTCTTC

j_call: TRBJ1-2
v_call: TRBV5-1
d_call: -
clone_size: -
cdr3_aa: CASSGEPRRQDLYGYTF
cdr3_nt: TGCGCCAGCAGCGGGGAACCTCGGCGGCAGGACCTCTATGGCTACACCTTC

j_call: TRBJ1-6
v_call: TRBV10-3
d_call: TRBD1
clone_size: -
cdr3_aa: CAISDPGQGTNSPLHF
cdr3_nt: TGTGCCATCAGTGACCCGGGACAGGGGACGAATTCACCCCTCCACTTT

j_call: TRBJ1-2
v_call: TRBV7-3
d_call: -
clone_size: -
cdr3_aa: CASSSSPTGSTGYTF
cdr3_nt: TGTGCCAGCAGCTCCAGCCCTACAGGCTCCACTGGCTACACCTTC

j_call: TRBJ2-3
v_call: TRBV11-1
d_call: TRBD2
clone_size: -
cdr3_aa: CASNPGPFQAGGTDTQYF
cdr3_nt: TGTGCCAGCAACCCCGGACCCTTTCAAGCGGGGGGGACAGATACGCAGTATTTT

j_call: TRBJ2-3
v_call: TRBV29-1
d_call: -
clone_size: few
cdr3_aa: CSAERGSDTQYF
cdr3_nt: TGCAGCGCCGAAAGGGGCTCAGATACGCAGTATTTT

j_call: TRBJ2-7
v_call: TRBV7-2
d_call: -
clone_size: -
cdr3_aa: CASSFLGYEQYF
cdr3_nt: TGTGCCAGCAGCTTCTTAGGCTACGAGCAGTACTTC

j_call: TRBJ2-2
v_call: TRBV5-1
d_call: -
clone_size: once
cdr3_aa: CASSWDAGLGTGELFF
cdr3_nt: TGCGCCAGCAGCTGGGACGCGGGGCTGGGGACCGGGGAGCTGTTTTTT

j_call: TRBJ1-2
v_call: TRBV29-1
d_call: -
clone_size: -
cdr3_aa: CSVTGLLAVGGYTF
cdr3_nt: TGCAGCGTAACCGGTTTGCTGGCGGTAGGTGGCTACACCTTC

j_call: TRBJ1-1
v_call: TRBV29-1
d_call: -
clone_size: -
cdr3_aa: CSVDGGTTEAFF
cdr3_nt: TGCAGCGTTGATGGAGGGACCACTGAAGCTTTCTTT

j_call: TRBJ2-7
v_call: TRBV6-5
d_call: TRBD1
clone_size: -
cdr3_aa: CASSYVGTGTYEQYF
cdr3_nt: TGTGCCAGCAGTTACGTGGGGACAGGGACCTACGAGCAGTACTTC

j_call: TRBJ1-1
v_call: TRBV6-5
d_call: -
clone_size: -
cdr3_aa: CASRSSDRTNTEAFF
cdr3_nt: TGTGCCAGCAGAAGCAGTGACAGGACGAACACTGAAGCTTTCTTT

j_call: TRBJ2-1
v_call: TRBV30
d_call: TRBD2
clone_size: -
cdr3_aa: CARSTGTRGRLGRQFF
cdr3_nt: TGTGCCCGGTCCACCGGGACTAGAGGTCGCCTTGGTCGGCAGTTCTTC

j_call: TRBJ2-2
v_call: TRBV4-3
d_call: -
clone_size: -
cdr3_aa: CASSQGPPRNTGELFF
cdr3_nt: TGCGCCAGCAGCCAAGGGCCCCCTCGTAACACCGGGGAGCTGTTTTTT

j_call: TRBJ1-4
v_call: TRBV19
d_call: -
clone_size: -
cdr3_aa: CASSLRQAATNEKLFF
cdr3_nt: TGTGCCAGTAGTTTAAGACAGGCCGCAACTAATGAAAAACTGTTTTTT

j_call: TRBJ1-6
v_call: TRBV30
d_call: TRBD1
clone_size: -
cdr3_aa: CAWSGQGIPPLHF
cdr3_nt: TGTGCCTGGAGTGGACAGGGGATACCACCCCTCCACTTT

j_call: TRBJ2-1
v_call: TRBV7-2
d_call: TRBD1
clone_size: few
cdr3_aa: CASSLAHRGTYNEQFF
cdr3_nt: TGTGCCAGCAGCTTAGCGCACAGGGGAACCTACAATGAGCAGTTCTTC

j_call: TRBJ2-7
v_call: TRBV29-1
d_call: -
clone_size: -
cdr3_aa: CSVKDVFYEQYF
cdr3_nt: TGCAGCGTGAAGGACGTTTTCTACGAGCAGTACTTC

j_call: TRBJ2-2
v_call: TRBV29-1
d_call: -
clone_size: -
cdr3_aa: CSATNTATGELFF
cdr3_nt: TGCAGCGCCACGAACACGGCCACCGGGGAGCTGTTTTTT

j_call: TRBJ2-7
v_call: TRBV30
d_call: -
clone_size: -
cdr3_aa: CAQVGRNSYEQYF
cdr3_nt: TGTGCCCAAGTCGGGCGGAACTCCTACGAGCAGTACTTC

j_call: TRBJ2-3
v_call: TRBV29-1
d_call: -
clone_size: few
cdr3_aa: CSVGRDTDTQYF
cdr3_nt: TGCAGCGTTGGACGTGACACAGATACGCAGTATTTT

j_call: TRBJ1-5
v_call: TRBV29-1
d_call: -
clone_size: -
cdr3_aa: CSVAGSNQPQHF
cdr3_nt: TGCAGCGTTGCAGGGAGCAATCAGCCCCAGCATTTT

j_call: TRBJ2-5
v_call: TRBV2
d_call: TRBD2
clone_size: once
cdr3_aa: CASSQAGKETQYF
cdr3_nt: TGTGCCAGCAGTCAAGCGGGGAAAGAGACCCAGTACTTC

j_call: TRBJ2-5
v_call: TRBV4-1
d_call: -
clone_size: -
cdr3_aa: CASSQAPLRGERRETQYF
cdr3_nt: TGCGCCAGCAGCCAAGCCCCCTTAAGGGGGGAGAGAAGAGAGACCCAGTACTTC

j_call: TRBJ2-7
v_call: TRBV6-6
d_call: -
clone_size: once
cdr3_aa: CASSRAPIEQYF
cdr3_nt: TGTGCCAGCTCACGGGCGCCTATCGAGCAGTACTTC

j_call: TRBJ2-7
v_call: TRBV2
d_call: TRBD2
clone_size: once
cdr3_aa: CASSDGLAGSYEQYF
cdr3_nt: TGTGCCAGCAGTGATGGACTAGCGGGGTCCTACGAGCAGTACTTC

j_call: TRBJ2-4
v_call: TRBV20-1
d_call: -
clone_size: -
cdr3_aa: CSARDQDIQYF
cdr3_nt: TGCAGTGCTAGAGATCAGGACATTCAGTACTTC

j_call: TRBJ2-2
v_call: TRBV29-1
d_call: -
clone_size: -
cdr3_aa: CSVDGGLNTGELFF
cdr3_nt: TGCAGCGTCGACGGAGGACTGAACACCGGGGAGCTGTTTTTT

j_call: TRBJ2-5
v_call: TRBV29-1
d_call: TRBD1
clone_size: -
cdr3_aa: CSVRDRGHSETQYF
cdr3_nt: TGCAGCGTGCGAGACAGGGGGCACTCGGAGACCCAGTACTTC

j_call: TRBJ2-5
v_call: TRBV5-1
d_call: TRBD2
clone_size: -
cdr3_aa: CASRSTSSYQETQYF
cdr3_nt: TGCGCCAGCCGATCGACTAGCTCGTACCAAGAGACCCAGTACTTC